The 20 T cell receptor beta chains below were found in one sample sequenced in a study of blood T cell repertoires in COVID-19. Sequencing used immunoSEQ multiplex PCR; TCRdb keeps in-frame clones, though not all of them. The sample shows 160,000 or so clones, roughly nine tenths of them seen only once. Material for sequencing was peripheral blood. The receptors were gathered from a man between 60 and 70 years old with active or convalescent COVID-19.

V is TRBV2 and J is TRBJ2-5, with D hard to call. Deletions cut 0 bases from V and 3 bases from J, with 11 bases between. The CDR3 consists of 15 residues. Germline CDR1 reads SNHLY; CDR2 reads FYNNEI. The CDR3 DNA follows: TGTGCCAGCAGTGAAGCAAATGCCCTAGAAGAGACCCAGTACTTC. It is translated as CASSEANALEETQYF. Looking up the rest from reference TRBV2 and TRBJ2-5 gives the full variable domain: EPEVTQTPSHQVTQMGQEVILRCVPISNHLYFYWYRQILGQKVEFLVSFYNNEISEKSEIFDDQFSVERPDGSNFTLKIRSTKLEDSAMYFCASSEANALEETQYFGPGTRLLVL.

The rearrangement uses TRBV5-5 and TRBJ2-1; 7 nucleotides line up with TRBD2. Trimming at V came to 2 bases and at J to 2 bases, leaving 1 base not matched to a gene. Germline V gene lookup returns CDR1 SGHKS and CDR2 YYEKEE (reference sequence). The CDR3 is 14 residues long. CDR3 in DNA: TGTGCCAGCAGCTTTCGGGAGGCCTACAATGAGCAGTTCTTC. Amino acids: CASSFREAYNEQFF.

The chain joins TRBV27 to TRBJ2-7, with 9 positions matching TRBD2. CDR1 MNHEY and CDR2 SMNVEV come from the germline V gene (reference sequence). V lost 3 bases to trimming and J lost 0 bases; unmatched junction nucleotides: 9. This CDR3 contains 17 residues. As DNA, the CDR3 is TGTGCCAGCAGTTTGAGTCTAGCGGGGCCCAGCTCCTACGAGCAGTACTTC. Translation: CASSLSLAGPSSYEQYF.

J is TRBJ1-2 and V is TRBV7-2; the D is unclear. Germline V gene lookup returns CDR1 SGHTA and CDR2 FQGNSA. V was shortened by 1 base and J by 3 bases, with 12 bases between the two germline ends. There are 15 residues in the CDR3. The CDR3 spells CASSLVAGSDYGYTF. In nucleotides, the CDR3 is TGTGCCAGCAGCTTAGTGGCGGGATCCGACTATGGCTACACCTTC.

This sequence joins TRBV18 and TRBJ1-2, with D possibly being TRBD1 (5 bases). Germline CDR1 and CDR2: KGHSH and LQKENI. V lost 3 bases, J lost 4 bases, and 15 bases lay in between. This CDR3 has 15 amino acids. CDR3 region: CASSPQTEISYGYTF. The DNA of the CDR3 is TGTGCCAGCTCACCCCAGACAGAGATAAGCTATGGCTACACCTTC.

The chain employs TRBV5-1 and TRBJ2-5; tentatively, D is TRBD1 (5 bases). This CDR3 is built from 15 residues. The V end lost 0 bases, the J end lost 1 base, and 10 bases lay between the germline ends. Germline CDR1 SGHRS, CDR2 YFSETQ. CDR3 in DNA: TGCGCCAGCAGCTTGGCACCAGGGTCCCAAGAGACCCAGTACTTC. Amino acid sequence: CASSLAPGSQETQYF.

The rearrangement uses TRBV30 and TRBJ1-6, with TRBD1 matching 9 bases. With V trimmed by 8 bases and J by 8 bases, 7 bases remained unmatched. This CDR3 is 13 amino acids long. The germline V gene has CDR1 GTSNPN and CDR2 SVGIG (reference sequence). The CDR3 loop reads CATDRGWDSPLHF. The CDR3 DNA is TGTGCCACGGACAGGGGTTGGGATTCACCCCTCCACTTT.

CDR3 nucleotides: TGTGCCAGCAGGGGACAACCGAACACCGGGGAGCTGTTTTTT. Protein product: CASRGQPNTGELFF. The rearrangement links TRBV6-4 to TRBJ2-2; D perhaps matches TRBD1 (6 bases). The CDR3 loop spans 14 amino acids. V was clipped by 6 bases and J by 0 bases, with 8 bases between them. Germline CDR1 reads MRHNA; CDR2 reads SNTAGT.

The CDR3 protein is CASSLGGDEKLFF. The CDR3 region has the DNA TGTGCCAGCAGCTTAGGGGGGGACGAAAAACTGTTTTTT. The chain uses TRBV7-2 and TRBJ1-4, with D maybe TRBD1 (5 bases). Trimming removed 1 base at V and 8 bases at J, with 8 bases between. The germline gives CDR1 SGHTA, CDR2 FQGNSA. This CDR3 has 13 residues.

This clone occurred once. The chain employs TRBV5-6 and TRBJ1-5; D is perhaps TRBD1 (5 bases). The germline V gene encodes CDR1 SGHDT and CDR2 YYEEEE. V was shortened by 5 bases and J by 0 bases, with 12 bases between the two germline ends. The CDR3 runs to 15 residues. CDR3 sequence reads: CASRRGADSNQPQHF. Written as DNA, the CDR3 is TGTGCCAGCAGGCGTGGGGCGGATAGCAATCAGCCCCAGCATTTT.

This clone was seen a handful of times. Here the CDR3 reads CASSPDRGSTDTQYF. In DNA, the CDR3 is TGTGCCAGCAGTCCCGACAGGGGAAGCACAGATACGCAGTATTTT. The chain combines TRBV6-4 with TRBJ2-3; 8 positions match TRBD1. The CDR3 spans 15 residues. Germline assignment: CDR1 MRHNA and CDR2 SNTAGT. Trimming took 5 bases from V and 0 from J; bases not matched to a gene: 4.

The rearrangement links TRBV5-6 to TRBJ2-1, with D possibly being TRBD2 (5 bases). The CDR3 is made up of 16 amino acids. Looked up from germline, CDR1 is SGHDT and CDR2 is YYEEEE. V was clipped by 0 bases and J by 0 bases, with 10 bases between them. The CDR3: CASSLDGDYSYNEQFF. CDR3 DNA: TGTGCCAGCAGCTTGGACGGGGATTACTCCTACAATGAGCAGTTCTTC.

The chain couples TRBV5-1 to TRBJ1-5; tentatively, D is TRBD1 (6 bases). The ends were cut back, 2 bases at V and 6 bases at J, with 9 bases in the middle. Looked up from germline, CDR1 is SGHRS and CDR2 is YFSETQ. The CDR3 length is 13 residues. CDR3 sequence: CASSLQGPQPQHF. The CDR3 DNA follows: TGCGCCAGCAGCTTACAGGGTCCTCAGCCCCAGCATTTT.

About this clone itself: The same CDR3 can be traced to other DNA sequences in this sample. CDR3 DNA sequence: TGTGCCAGCAGCTTAGTAGACAGGGACACTGAAGCTTTCTTT. Translating it yields CASSLVDRDTEAFF. The V gene is TRBV11-2, the J gene TRBJ1-1; 7 nucleotides agree with TRBD1. Germline V lookup: CDR1 SGHAT, CDR2 FQNNGV. The CDR3 runs 14 residues. J lost 3 bases, V lost 1 base, and 2 bases had no gene match.

Only a few counts were recorded for this clone. The chain combines TRBV28 with TRBJ1-2, with D hard to call. Germline CDR1 MDHEN, CDR2 SYDVKM. The ends were cut back, 6 bases at V and 0 bases at J, with 14 bases in the middle. The CDR3 runs 15 residues. The CDR3, as DNA: TGTGCCAGCAGCCGCGGGAGGGAGGCTAACTATGGCTACACCTTC. It translates to CASSRGREANYGYTF.

This clone came up a few times. This chain joins TRBV7-2 and TRBJ1-2; a possible D gene is TRBD1 (6 bases). Trimming shortened V by 4 bases and J by 4 bases, and 16 bases separated the two germline ends. CDR1 is SGHTA and CDR2 is FQGNSA in the germline V gene. The CDR3 runs to 15 residues. CDR3 residues: CASSSEGGRRYGYTF. CDR3 bases: TGTGCCAGCAGCTCGGAGGGGGGGCGACGCTATGGCTACACCTTC.

The chain has TRBV12-3 or TRBV12-4 and TRBJ1-1; 8 bases match TRBD1. The CDR3 extends over 10 amino acids. Trimming cost V 6 bases and J 11 bases; bases outside gene matches: 2. The CDR3 coding sequence is TGTGCCAGCAGACGACAGGGGGCTTTCTTT. Its protein product is CASRRQGAFF.

The chain uses TRBV6-5 and TRBJ1-5; D is uncertain. The V and J ends lost 0 bases and 0 bases respectively, with 6 bases between them. This CDR3 comprises 15 residues. Germline CDR1 reads MNHEY; CDR2 reads SVGAGI. CDR3 loop: CASSYSHNSNQPQHF. CDR3 DNA sequence: TGTGCCAGCAGTTACTCCCACAATAGCAATCAGCCCCAGCATTTT.

The chain joins TRBV2 to TRBJ1-5; unclear D gene. V gave up 5 bases and J gave up 5 bases, with 13 bases separating them. Germline values: CDR1 SNHLY, CDR2 FYNNEI. There are 14 residues in the CDR3. The CDR3 spells CASSRAPRDQPQHF. CDR3 nucleotide sequence: TGTGCCAGCAGTCGGGCCCCGCGGGATCAGCCCCAGCATTTT.

The gene calls are TRBV7-8 and TRBJ1-2; 8 nucleotides agree with TRBD1. The trim removed 5 bases at V and 5 bases at J, leaving 10 bases unmatched. The germline gives CDR1 SGHVS, CDR2 FQNEAQ. CDR3 size: 15 residues. Here the CDR3 DNA reads TGTGCCAGCAGCCCCGGACAGGGAGGTGAATATGGCTACACCTTC. It codes for CASSPGQGGEYGYTF.